This T cell receptor beta chain was observed in a study of CD8 T cells in Susac syndrome. An amount of RNA that ranged from roughly 0.5 to 1 ug was reverse transcribed with random hexamers. immunoSEQ multiplex PCR amplified TCR beta CDR3 across 54 Vbeta, 13 Jbeta. MiXCR, applied by TCRdb to the immunoSEQ multiplex PCR reads, yields one record per CDR3 protein. The sample comprises approximately 140,000 distinct CDR3 sequences, roughly 96% of which are singletons, and approximately 0.12% rests with the top ten. CD8+ and CD4+ T cells circulating in blood were sequenced for TCR beta. The sample holds one count of this clonotype. CDR1 is LNHNV, CDR2 YYDKDF, per germline (reference sequence). The CDR3 spans 14 residues. Trimming pared 0 bases from V and 5 bases from J, leaving 10 bases between.

This rearrangement joins TRBV15 to TRBJ1-2, with a weak D call TRBD1 (6 bases). What was sequenced was CD4+ T cells from PBMCs. The source is a human donor with multiple sclerosis. The CDR3 DNA follows: TGTGCCACCAGCAGAGATGGGGGCGGGTATGGCTACACCTTC. It specifies CATSRDGGGYGYTF.